The clone carrying this TCR beta chain has at least ten counts. What it binds is unknown. As part of library construction, unique molecular identifiers were attached to individual cDNA molecules. TCRdb called the 5' RACE reads again in MiXCR, with one record for every CDR3 protein. This table has around 80,000 distinct CDR3 sequences, approximately 12% appearing once. This sample was included in a study of early T cells in non-severe SARS-CoV-2 infection. Study overall: Chains were unpaired, as sequencing was done on bulk RNA from unsorted whole blood. Study results and caveats: Clonotype matching in VDJdb favored anti-spike CD8 responses and did not capture private and CD4 specificities.

This CDR3 comprises 14 residues. V trimming: 5 bases; J trimming: 5 bases; junction bases outside the gene matches: 4. The germline gives CDR1 SEHNR, CDR2 FQNEAQ (reference sequence). The TCR sequence derives from an adult who was a healthcare worker with PCR-confirmed SARS-CoV-2 infection or an uninfected control (not recorded which). Specimen: whole blood. The V call is TRBV7-9, the J call TRBJ2-1, with 9 bases fitting TRBD1. This CDR3 is CASSLRDRDNEQFF. The DNA for the CDR3 is TGTGCCAGCAGCCTCCGGGACAGGGACAATGAGCAGTTCTTC.